Each of the 23 T cell receptor beta chains below was sequenced from the same sample in a study of T-cell reconstitution after alpha-beta-depleted transplantation in children. Unique molecular identifiers were incorporated during preparation of the TCRbeta library. Using its own MiXCR run on the PCR reads, TCRdb lists one record per CDR3 protein. The table includes fewer than 400,000 distinct CDR3 sequences, roughly 25% detected once. Sequencing used PBMCs, mostly from graft donor cells, obtained 180 days after TCRalphabeta/CD19-depleted stem cell transplant. These receptors all come from a male patient aged 10-17 years who had a stem cell transplant for acute lymphoblastic leukemia, so the T cells may come from the graft donor.

The V and J genes are TRBV29-1 and TRBJ2-1; D is unresolved. With 1 base removed from V and 4 bases from J, the gap between germline ends came to 8 bases. CDR1 and CDR2 from the germline V gene are SQVTM and ANQGSEA. The CDR3 is 13 amino acids. The CDR3, as DNA: TGCAGCGTTGAAGGTCGGGCATACAATGAGCAGTTCTTC. As protein: CSVEGRAYNEQFF.

Here the CDR3 DNA reads TGCAGTGCTAGATTGGGAAATCAGCCCCAGCATTTT. Its translation: CSARLGNQPQHF. The rearrangement links TRBV20-1 to TRBJ1-5; D gene ambiguous. This CDR3 comprises 12 residues. Per the germline V gene, CDR1 is DFQATT and CDR2 is SNEGSKA (reference sequence). V gave up 2 bases and J gave up 4 bases, with 6 bases separating them.

The chain is built from TRBV20-1 and TRBJ2-3; no clear D gene. V lost 6 bases to trimming and J lost 3 bases, with 16 bases between them. The CDR3 runs to 14 residues. Germline lookup yields CDR1 DFQATT and CDR2 SNEGSKA (reference sequence). The CDR3 loop reads CSARRITMTDTQYF. As DNA, the CDR3 is TGCAGTGCCAGACGTATTACGATGACAGATACGCAGTATTTT.

This clonotype came up a few times. The V gene is TRBV20-1, the J gene TRBJ1-3, with D possibly TRBD1 on 6 matching bases. The germline V gene encodes CDR1 DFQATT and CDR2 SNEGSKA (reference sequence). This CDR3 contains 14 residues. Trimming removed 5 bases from V and 4 bases from J, with 15 bases in between. The CDR3 nucleotides read TGCAGTGCTCGAGGGGGTTTGTGGGGAAACACCATATATTTT. It yields the protein CSARGGLWGNTIYF.

CDR3 protein: CASSLSSLSPDHEQYF. CDR3 in DNA: TGTGCCAGCAGTTTAAGCTCCCTAAGCCCCGACCACGAGCAGTACTTC. The J gene is TRBJ2-7, the V gene TRBV12-3 or TRBV12-4; D uncertain. Trimming took off 2 bases at V and 5 bases at J, with 19 bases between the two ends. CDR3 length: 16 amino acids.

This clonotype came up many times. The V gene is TRBV20-1, the J gene TRBJ2-5; TRBD2 might be the D (5 bases). The CDR3 has 12 residues. V shed 0 bases and J shed 4 bases, with 6 bases lying between them. Germline V gives CDR1 DFQATT, CDR2 SNEGSKA (reference sequence). The CDR3 spells CSARERVETQYF. The CDR3 region has the DNA TGCAGTGCTAGAGAGAGGGTAGAGACCCAGTACTTC.

This clonotype was counted between two and nine times. The chain is built from TRBV3-1 and TRBJ2-2; 7 nucleotides align to TRBD1. Trimming removed 4 bases from V and 6 bases from J; junction bases left unmatched: 5. This CDR3 comprises 14 residues. Germline-derived CDR1 and CDR2 are LGHDT and YNNKEL (reference sequence). CDR3 DNA sequence: TGTGCCAGCAGCCCACGACAGGGAGCCGGGGAGCTGTTTTTT. This sequence encodes CASSPRQGAGELFF.

The chain couples TRBV28 to TRBJ2-5, with D possibly being TRBD2 (5 bases). Germline V gene lookup returns CDR1 MDHEN and CDR2 SYDVKM. V was pared by 7 bases and J by 5 bases, with 17 bases between. The CDR3 totals 14 residues. This CDR3 reads CASTLSGFLETQYF. The CDR3 DNA follows: TGTGCCAGCACCCTATCGGGGTTTCTGGAGACCCAGTACTTC.

The rearrangement links TRBV7-9 to TRBJ2-7; TRBD2 matches at 13 bases. The germline gives CDR1 SEHNR, CDR2 FQNEAQ (reference sequence). The CDR3 has 17 amino acids. The trim removed 5 bases at V and 2 bases at J, leaving 9 bases unmatched. The CDR3 loop reads CASSTPGLAGSPYEQYF. In nucleotides, the CDR3 is TGTGCCAGCAGCACGCCGGGACTAGCGGGATCCCCCTACGAGCAGTACTTC.

This clonotype was counted only a few times. This chain uses TRBV9 with TRBJ2-3; a possible D gene is TRBD2 (6 bases). The CDR3 totals 17 residues. Germline assignment: CDR1 SGDLS and CDR2 YYNGEE. Trimming cost V 3 bases and J 0 bases, with 17 bases left between them. The CDR3 nucleotides are TGTGCCAGCAGCGCCTCTCCTGGGGCGGGGAGCACAGATACGCAGTATTTT. This encodes CASSASPGAGSTDTQYF.

The rearrangement uses TRBV6-5 and TRBJ2-5; unclear D gene. Trimming left V 6 bases short and J 2 bases short, with 7 bases between. Germline V gives CDR1 MNHEY, CDR2 SVGAGI. The CDR3 spans 12 residues. Here the CDR3 DNA reads TGTGCCAGCAGATCGAGGCAAGAGACCCAGTACTTC. Translated, it gives CASRSRQETQYF.

This clonotype was observed a few times. This chain joins TRBV27 and TRBJ2-2; no clear D gene. This CDR3 region has 14 residues. CDR1 and CDR2 (germline): MNHEY, SMNVEV (reference sequence). Trimming pared 6 bases from V and 7 bases from J, leaving 15 bases between. Here the CDR3 DNA reads TGTGCCAGCAGCTATTCAGGATTTGTCGGGGAGCTGTTTTTT. Translating it yields CASSYSGFVGELFF.

This chain joins TRBV24-1 and TRBJ2-5; 9 bases are shared with TRBD2. The CDR3 is 17 amino acids. The V gene end was trimmed by 2 bases and the J gene end by 5 bases; junction bases not matched to a gene: 11. In germline, CDR1 is KGHDR, CDR2 SFDVKD. The CDR3 spells CATSDSRGGRAFETQYF. In DNA form, the CDR3 reads TGTGCCACCAGTGATTCCCGAGGCGGGAGGGCTTTCGAGACCCAGTACTTC.

This clonotype was seen only a few times. This CDR3 is CASSLLTVYNEQFF. The CDR3 DNA sequence: TGCGCCAGCAGCTTGTTAACAGTCTACAATGAGCAGTTCTTC. The chain links TRBV5-1 to TRBJ2-1; D gene ambiguous. CDR3 length: 14 residues. From germline, CDR1 is SGHRS and CDR2 YFSETQ. V lost 1 base to trimming and J lost 3 bases, with 8 bases between them.

The table lists this clonotype with many counts. The chain is built from TRBV20-1 and TRBJ2-1; 11 nucleotides match TRBD2. J gave up 10 bases and V 6 bases, and 17 bases lay outside the gene matches. Germline loops: CDR1 DFQATT, CDR2 SNEGSKA (reference sequence). The CDR3 is made up of 16 amino acids. The chain's CDR3 is CSAPLEPSGRWGEQFF. Written as DNA, the CDR3 is TGCAGTGCCCCCCTCGAGCCTAGCGGGAGGTGGGGGGAGCAGTTCTTC.

This rearrangement joins TRBV5-4 to TRBJ1-1; 10 nucleotides align to TRBD1. Germline V gene sequence: CDR1 SGHNT, CDR2 YYREEE (reference sequence). CDR3 length: 14 amino acids. V lost 3 bases to trimming and J lost 9 bases; unmatched junction nucleotides: 8. CDR3 nucleotides: TGTGCCAGCAGCTCCCGGGACAGGGGAAGTCAAGCTTTCTTT. This encodes CASSSRDRGSQAFF.

The chain uses TRBV9 and TRBJ2-3, with TRBD2 matching over 7 bases. Germline loops: CDR1 SGDLS, CDR2 YYNGEE. Trimming removed 0 bases from V and 5 bases from J; junction bases left unmatched: 6. The CDR3 extends over 15 amino acids. CDR3 protein: CASSVAGGPRDTQYF. In DNA, the CDR3 is TGTGCCAGCAGCGTAGCGGGAGGCCCCAGAGATACGCAGTATTTT.

A few counts support this clonotype. V gene TRBV10-2 combines with J gene TRBJ2-1; 7 bases align to TRBD1. Germline V gives CDR1 WSHSY, CDR2 SAAADI. The CDR3 runs to 15 residues. The V gene end was trimmed by 5 bases and the J gene end by 3 bases; junction bases not matched to a gene: 7. The CDR3 sequence is CASSPHRGDYNEQFF. CDR3 nucleotides: TGCGCCAGCAGTCCACACAGGGGAGACTACAATGAGCAGTTCTTC.

The V and J genes are TRBV11-2 and TRBJ2-5, with a tentative D call TRBD2 (6 bases). Germline lookup yields CDR1 SGHAT and CDR2 FQNNGV. This CDR3 has 13 amino acids. The V end was cut by 5 bases, the J end by 4 bases, with 11 bases between. CDR3 coding DNA: TGTGCCAGCAGCCCCGGCGGGGCAGAGACCCAGTACTTC. It encodes CASSPGGAETQYF.

This clonotype was observed a few times. The chain recombines TRBV7-3 with TRBJ1-2, with 7 bases lining up with TRBD1. The CDR3 is 13 residues long. Germline-derived CDR1 and CDR2 are SGHTA and FQGTGA. With 3 bases clipped from V and 8 bases from J, the junction kept 6 bases outside the gene matches. CDR3 nucleotides: TGTGCCAGCAGCTTTAATACAGGGGTGGGCTACACCTTC. Translated, it gives CASSFNTGVGYTF.

The chain couples TRBV20-1 to TRBJ2-2; D is unclear. Trimming left V 0 bases short and J 7 bases short, with 9 bases between. This CDR3 contains 13 residues. The germline gives CDR1 DFQATT, CDR2 SNEGSKA (reference sequence). CDR3 loop: CSAREPWGGELFF. The CDR3 nucleotides are TGCAGTGCTAGAGAGCCGTGGGGCGGGGAGCTGTTTTTT.

The chain uses TRBV2 and TRBJ2-1; D call uncertain. V was pared by 9 bases and J by 3 bases, with 9 bases between. Germline CDR1 SNHLY, CDR2 FYNNEI. The CDR3 is made up of 12 amino acids. Here the CDR3 DNA reads TGTGCCAGAGCAGCAGTCTACAATGAGCAGTTCTTC. Its translation is CARAAVYNEQFF.

This clonotype has only one observation. CDR3 sequence reads: CASSPIQPGVEASGNTIYF. DNA of the CDR3: TGTGCCAGCTCACCCATACAACCAGGGGTAGAAGCCTCTGGAAACACCATATATTTT. The V and J genes are TRBV18 and TRBJ1-3; D possibly corresponds to TRBD1 (6 bases). There are 19 residues in the CDR3. Per germline, CDR1 KGHSH and CDR2 LQKENI. Trimming took off 3 bases at V and 0 bases at J, with 21 bases between the two ends.